This T cell receptor beta chain was sequenced in a study of T cells in Graves' hyperthyroidism and ophthalmopathy. The TCR beta CDR3 regions underwent amplification using RNA transcripts as the source. HTBI primers were the set used in a first-round RT-PCR of the TCR CDR3. TCRdb processed the multiplex PCR reads anew with MiXCR; each CDR3 protein has one entry. The sample contains about 410,000 distinct CDR3 sequences, around 15% of which appear only once. This clonotype has a handful of counts. Germline assignment: CDR1 MNHNS and CDR2 SASEGT. The CDR3 length is 14 residues. Trimming took 7 bases from V and 4 from J, leaving 16 bases between them.

The sequence was obtained from a young man with Graves' ophthalmopathy. The sequenced sample consisted of blood. This chain uses TRBV6-1 with TRBJ1-2; TRBD1 might be the D (6 bases). The CDR3 region is CASTPGGPPYGYTF. As DNA, the CDR3 is TGTGCCAGCACCCCCGGGGGGCCACCCTATGGCTACACCTTC.